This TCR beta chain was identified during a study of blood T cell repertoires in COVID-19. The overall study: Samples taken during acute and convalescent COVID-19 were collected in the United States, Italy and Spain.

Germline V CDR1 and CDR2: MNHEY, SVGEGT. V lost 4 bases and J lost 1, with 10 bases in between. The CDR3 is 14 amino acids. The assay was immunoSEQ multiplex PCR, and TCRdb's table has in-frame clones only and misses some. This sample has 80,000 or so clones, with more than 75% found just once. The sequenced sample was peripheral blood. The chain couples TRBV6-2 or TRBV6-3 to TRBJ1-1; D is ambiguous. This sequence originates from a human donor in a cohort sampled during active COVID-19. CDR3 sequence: CASSLRLTNTEAFF. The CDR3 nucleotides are TGTGCCAGCAGTTTACGGTTAACGAACACTGAAGCTTTCTTT.